This T cell receptor (beta chain) was recorded in a study of blood T cell repertoires in COVID-19. Losses at the gene ends were 11 bases for V and 7 bases for J; bases not matched to a gene: 8. From germline, CDR1 is LNHDA and CDR2 SQIVND (reference sequence). The CDR3 spans 13 residues. Generated by immunoSEQ multiplex PCR, the TCRdb table keeps only in-frame clones and is missing some. This table holds approximately 150,000 clones, around four fifths found once. This TCR came from a woman between 65 and 79 years old who had recovered from COVID-19. This chain connects TRBV19 to TRBJ1-3; 10 bases fit TRBD1. Sequenced material: peripheral blood. Written as DNA, the CDR3 is TGTGCCTCCCGGGGACAGGGGTCTAACACCATATATTTT. Its translation is CASRGQGSNTIYF.